The TCR beta chain described here comes from a study of regulatory T cells in long-lasting Graves disease. Described time point: newly diagnosed GD, antithyroid drugs for less than 3 months. With RNA extracted from PBMCs as input, the TCR library was made. Relying on iRepertoire HTBI primers and Arm-PCR of CDR3 regions, the team built TCR beta libraries. MiXCR, applied by TCRdb to the multiplex PCR reads, yields one record per CDR3 protein. The sample shows roughly 500,000 distinct CDR3 sequences, 13% of them seen only once. V was pared by 2 bases and J by 2 bases, with 9 bases between. This CDR3 comprises 14 residues. Germline V gene sequence: CDR1 SGDLS, CDR2 YYNGEE. A further study also used this sample, focusing on T cells in Graves' hyperthyroidism and ophthalmopathy.

This TCR was recovered from a man aged 25-40 years with Graves disease. The specimen was peripheral blood mononuclear cells (PBMCs), collected at new diagnosis, from a patient treated with antithyroid drugs. J is TRBJ2-3 and V is TRBV9; D unresolved. CDR3 protein: CASSVASHTDTQYF. The CDR3 DNA reads TGTGCCAGCAGCGTTGCATCTCACACAGATACGCAGTATTTT.